This T cell receptor (beta chain) was captured by sequencing in a study of identical twins. TCRdb used MiXCR to reprocess the 5' RACE reads, holding one entry per CDR3 protein. The sample lists hundreds of thousands of distinct CDR3 sequences, about 8.1% occurring once. This clonotype was observed many times. Antigen unknown. The CDR3 totals 15 residues. Germline values: CDR1 MDHEN, CDR2 SYDVKM. Trimming stripped 5 bases from V and 1 base from J, with 15 bases between. Study-wide results and limits: Researchers reported excess low generation probability among twin-shared out-of-frame alpha sequences. Beta out-of-frame twin sharing showed a weaker excess. Cross-sectional statistics underpinned the conclusions; the same donors were not followed. Among monozygotic twins, out-of-frame TCR alpha sharing exceeded what models predicted.

The sample was also reused in another study, on yellow fever vaccine responses in identical twins.

Sequenced input: memory (CD45RO+) T cells sorted from blood. This TCR came from a young woman in good health. The chain has TRBV28 and TRBJ2-7, with D tentatively TRBD1 or TRBD2 (5 bases each). The CDR3 coding sequence is TGTGCCAGCAGTCGTCGGGACCACCGTTCCTACGAGCAGTACTTC. Encoded protein: CASSRRDHRSYEQYF.